This T cell receptor (beta chain) was documented in a study of cytomegalovirus exposure and HLA in healthy donors. Profiled with immunoSEQ multiplex PCR; TCRdb holds only in-frame clones, not every one. The sample lists around 150,000 clones; about 80% were seen once. Per the germline V gene, CDR1 is SEHNR and CDR2 is FQNEAQ (reference sequence). Deletions cut 4 bases from V and 8 bases from J, with 11 bases between. The CDR3 spans 12 residues. The donors were members of the roughly 130-subject validation cohort (separate from the approximately 670-subject first cohort). Study-level findings and limits: The dataset shows that most TCR sequences were rare, while some public TCRs occurred in many donors. In the roughly 120 validation repertoires, a later analysis found that first-cohort TCR clusters tended to co-occur.

Concerning this clone: Its antigen remains unidentified.

This clonotype originated in a man younger than 40 in good health and CMV-seropositive. The genes are TRBV7-9 and TRBJ1-2, with a tentative D call TRBD1 (6 bases). Sample: PBMCs. For the CDR3, the DNA is TGTGCCAGCAGCTATACAGGGTTCGGCTACACCTTC. As protein: CASSYTGFGYTF.